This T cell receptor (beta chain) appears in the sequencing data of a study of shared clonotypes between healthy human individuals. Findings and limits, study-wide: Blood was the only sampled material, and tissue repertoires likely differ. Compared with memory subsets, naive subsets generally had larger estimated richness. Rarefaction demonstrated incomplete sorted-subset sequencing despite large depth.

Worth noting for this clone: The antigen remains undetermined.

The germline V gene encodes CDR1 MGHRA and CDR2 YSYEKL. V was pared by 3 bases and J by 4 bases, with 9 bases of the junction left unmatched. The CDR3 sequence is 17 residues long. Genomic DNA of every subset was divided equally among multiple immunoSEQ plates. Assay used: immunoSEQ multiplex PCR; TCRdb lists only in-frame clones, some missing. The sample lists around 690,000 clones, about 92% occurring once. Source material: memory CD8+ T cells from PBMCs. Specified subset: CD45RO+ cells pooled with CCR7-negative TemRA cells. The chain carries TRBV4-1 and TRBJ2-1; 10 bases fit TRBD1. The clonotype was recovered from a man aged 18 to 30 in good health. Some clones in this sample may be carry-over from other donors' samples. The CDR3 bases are TGCGCCAGCAGCCAGTGGTGGAGGACAGGGGGATACAATGAGCAGTTCTTC. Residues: CASSQWWRTGGYNEQFF.